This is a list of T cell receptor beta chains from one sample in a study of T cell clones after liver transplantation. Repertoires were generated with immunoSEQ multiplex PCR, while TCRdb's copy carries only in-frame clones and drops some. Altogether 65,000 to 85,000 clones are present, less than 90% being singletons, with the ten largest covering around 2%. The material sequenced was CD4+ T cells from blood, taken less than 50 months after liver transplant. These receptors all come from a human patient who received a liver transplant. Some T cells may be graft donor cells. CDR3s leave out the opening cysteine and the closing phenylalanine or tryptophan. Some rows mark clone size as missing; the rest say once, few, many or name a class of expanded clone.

ASSPMAPEGYT | . | TRBV18
ASSFTSGGAADTQY | . | TRBV7-9
SVAAPGTGSGNTIY | . | TRBV29-1
ASSLVQFGLSNQPQH | . | TRBV7-8
ASSPRAIGEQF | . | TRBV6-6
ASSSPTGQAYEQY | . | TRBV5-1
ASSSTGLEVNEKLF | . | TRBV27
ASSRTSGRETQY | . | TRBV7-9
ASSLGLAGGPSSYEQY | . | TRBV5-1
ASSQDRLTEAF | . | TRBV27
ASSRGTGGSRTNEKLF | . | TRBV7-8
ASSLRVPNTGELF | . | TRBV7-3
ASTPSAVTYEQY | . | TRBV28
ASSVGGSGPYNEQF | . | TRBV9
ASSFTGTGELF | many | TRBV7-6
ASSLGGTSEQF | . | TRBV7-6
ASSLTSNPRNEQY | . | TRBV4-2
ASPTGTGLSGANVLT | few | TRBV5-4
SVEEGNNYGYT | . | TRBV29-1
ASNRRGTDTQY | . | TRBV27
ATSKKVQLYEPQH | . | TRBV15
ASSLPQGEVNGYT | . | TRBV5-8
ASSVAGTGGVARNTEAF | . | TRBV9
ASSPEGIWDYGYT | . | TRBV4-3
ASSLDYEQY | . | TRBV18
ASSPAGPENEKLF | . | TRBV18
SSGASGTTDTQY | once | TRBV29-1
ASSRQTGVGNTIY | . | TRBV2
ASSGDRFLTAF | . | TRBV5-4
ASSPTDTQY | . | TRBV18
ASSDRIRGDYGYT | . | TRBV7-9
ASSQDMGQQY | few | TRBV4-1
ASLGGTQY | . | TRBV28
ASSGLKNTEAF | . | TRBV2
ASSPREGFETQY | . | TRBV5-1
ASSLDGRQGGTDTQY | few | TRBV5-1
ASSLDRAKNIQY | . | TRBV6-6
AISDPLGKNIQY | . | TRBV10-3
ASSLEGGAGTGELF | . | TRBV7-6
ASSYSPRLASYEQY | . | TRBV6-5
ASSYTQETQY | . | TRBV6-6
ASSGDRDGRNTIY | . | TRBV9
ASSRGTSGGSTDTQY | few | TRBV19
ASSIDRNYEQY | . | TRBV19
ASSPDWTGGGYEQY | . | TRBV19
ASSWYRSTGELF | . | TRBV7-2
ASSLVAGGTYEQY | . | TRBV5-1
ASSDWASGISSGANVLT | . | TRBV19
ASRGSTDTQY | . | TRBV27
ASSLGVPAYGYT | . | TRBV28